The present TCR beta chain was sequenced within a study of T cell changes during pregnancy in multiple sclerosis. The CDR3 sequence is 15 residues long. The V gene's germline CDR1 is MNHNS and CDR2 SASEGT. V was cut by 2 bases and J by 4 bases, with 12 bases left in between. Clones were read by immunoSEQ multiplex PCR, and TCRdb kept only the in-frame ones, dropping some. The data hold around 43,000 clones, with 89% observed a single time. This specimen consisted of CD4+ T cells from peripheral blood mononuclear cells, obtained in the first trimester of pregnancy. This rearrangement joins TRBV6-1 to TRBJ1-5, with a possible D match to TRBD1 (5 bases). This TCR was recovered from a female donor with multiple sclerosis, enrolled in a pregnancy study. The CDR3 spells CASSEWGVVNQPQHF. The DNA of the CDR3 is TGTGCCAGCAGTGAATGGGGGGTGGTGAATCAGCCCCAGCATTTT.